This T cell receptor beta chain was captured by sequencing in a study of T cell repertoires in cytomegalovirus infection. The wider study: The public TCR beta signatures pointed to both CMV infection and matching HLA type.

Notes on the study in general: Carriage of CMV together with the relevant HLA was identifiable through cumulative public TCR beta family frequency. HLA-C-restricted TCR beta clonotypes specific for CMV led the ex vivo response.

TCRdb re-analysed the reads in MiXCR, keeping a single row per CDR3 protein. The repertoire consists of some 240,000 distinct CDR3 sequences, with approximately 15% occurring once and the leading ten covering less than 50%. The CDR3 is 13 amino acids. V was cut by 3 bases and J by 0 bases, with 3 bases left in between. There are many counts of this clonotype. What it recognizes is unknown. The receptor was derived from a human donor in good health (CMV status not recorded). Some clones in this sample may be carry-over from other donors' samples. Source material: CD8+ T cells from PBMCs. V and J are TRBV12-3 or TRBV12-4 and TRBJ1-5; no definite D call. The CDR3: CASSFYSNQPQHF. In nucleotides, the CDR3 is TGTGCCAGCAGTTTTTATAGCAATCAGCCCCAGCATTTT.